The T cell receptor beta chain under discussion was sequenced for a study of T cell repertoires in cytomegalovirus infection. Findings of the study overall: Dominant in the ex vivo response were TCR beta clonotypes restricted by HLA-C and specific for CMV.

This CDR3 has 13 residues. Germline V gene data show CDR1 as SGDLS and CDR2 as YYNGEE. V gave up 3 bases and J gave up 8 bases, with 12 bases separating them. Turning to this clonotype: Its specificity is not known.

One entry per CDR3 protein, called by TCRdb with MiXCR from the reads. The table has 750,000 to 950,000 distinct CDR3 sequences, about 27% seen once; the top ten hold around 13%. This material consisted of cultured CD8+ T cells from PBMCs, taken from culture after CMV antigen stimulation. This chain links TRBV9 with TRBJ2-1; D might be TRBD1 (7 bases). The clonotype originates from a human donor in good health (CMV status not recorded). Some clones in this sample may be carry-over from other donors' samples. The CDR3: CASSAGGNDEQFF. In DNA, the CDR3 is TGTGCCAGCAGCGCAGGGGGGAACGATGAGCAGTTCTTC.